The rows below give T cell receptor beta chains drawn from one sample of a study of cytotoxic CD8 clonotypes in ibrutinib-treated CLL. Profiled with immunoSEQ multiplex PCR; TCRdb holds only in-frame clones, not every one. The sample consists of 90,000 to 150,000 clones, approximately 58% of them appearing once. The sequenced sample was PBMCs, obtained after 24 months of ibrutinib treatment. These receptors were taken from a human donor with chronic lymphocytic leukemia. Both conserved end residues are part of each CDR3. The D gene is left open where the match is weak. For some rows the clone size is stated as once, few or many, or as a class when expanded; others skip it.

CDR3nt	CDR3aa	j_gene	abundance	v_gene	d_gene
TGTGCCAGCAGAACAGGGGCTACTGAAGCTTTCTTT	CASRTGATEAFF	TRBJ1-1	-	TRBV7-9	TRBD1
TGTGCCAGCAGCGCGGGGCAGGGGGACAATGAGCAGTTCTTC	CASSAGQGDNEQFF	TRBJ2-1	-	TRBV9	TRBD1
TGTGCCTGGACCCCCCATAGCGACGAGCAGTACTTC	CAWTPHSDEQYF	TRBJ2-7	few	TRBV30	-
TGTGCCAGCAGTTTAAGGTCGGCAGGGGGCGTCTACGAGCAGTACTTC	CASSLRSAGGVYEQYF	TRBJ2-7	-	TRBV27	TRBD1
TGTGCCAGCAGCTTAAGGGGCGGATTTAATGAAAAACTGTTTTTT	CASSLRGGFNEKLFF	TRBJ1-4	-	TRBV7-2	-
TGTGCCAGCAGCTGGGGGACAGGGGTCCCAGATACGCAGTATTTT	CASSWGTGVPDTQYF	TRBJ2-3	-	TRBV7-2	TRBD1
TGTGCCAGCCCCCTGATTCGGCTTCCCCGATCCTACAATGAGCAGTTCTTC	CASPLIRLPRSYNEQFF	TRBJ2-1	-	TRBV11-3	-
TGTGCCAGCAGCCCCGGGGGGACTAGCCCCTCAACAGATACGCAGTATTTT	CASSPGGTSPSTDTQYF	TRBJ2-3	-	TRBV5-4	TRBD2
TGTGCCAGCAGCGTTTCGAGCGGGGGGGCTTTCGGCACAGATACGCAGTATTTT	CASSVSSGGAFGTDTQYF	TRBJ2-3	-	TRBV9	TRBD2
TGTGCCGGACTGACGGACACCGGGGAGCTGTTTTTT	CAGLTDTGELFF	TRBJ2-2	once	TRBV19	-
TGTGCCAGCAGCCTCGGCCGGACGGGAAACTATGGCTACACCTTC	CASSLGRTGNYGYTF	TRBJ1-2	-	TRBV9	-
TGCGCCAGCAGCTTGTCCAACCAAGAGACCCAGTACTTC	CASSLSNQETQYF	TRBJ2-5	-	TRBV5-1	-
TGTGCCAGCACAGAGGATGCTAACTATGGCTACACCTTC	CASTEDANYGYTF	TRBJ1-2	many	TRBV6-1	-
TGTGCCAGCGCATGGAACCTAGAGACCCAGTACTTC	CASAWNLETQYF	TRBJ2-5	-	TRBV28	-
TGTGCCAGCTCGGAAGTCTCTGGAAACACCATATATTTT	CASSEVSGNTIYF	TRBJ1-3	few	TRBV7-3	-
TGTGCCAGCAGCTTGGACAGGCGGGAGACCCAGTACTTC	CASSLDRRETQYF	TRBJ2-5	few	TRBV7-9	TRBD1
TGCAGGGCAGGGGGTGGCTACACCTTC	CRAGGGYTF	TRBJ1-2	-	TRBV20-1	TRBD1
TGTGCCAGCAGCCCCAGACAGGGGGCGGGGAGAGCTTTCTTT	CASSPRQGAGRAFF	TRBJ1-1	-	TRBV11-2	TRBD1
TGTGCCAGCAGTGCTACGCCGACAGGCAGTAATGAAAAACTGTTTTTT	CASSATPTGSNEKLFF	TRBJ1-4	once	TRBV25-1	-
TGTGCCAGCTCACGCGACGGTCCAGGGGAGACCCAGTACTTC	CASSRDGPGETQYF	TRBJ2-5	-	TRBV18	-
TGTGCCAGCAGGCAAGGACCGGGACAGGGTGAAGAGACCCAGTACTTC	CASRQGPGQGEETQYF	TRBJ2-5	-	TRBV28	TRBD1
TGTGCCAGCAGTTACTCTGGGACCTACGAGCAGTACTTC	CASSYSGTYEQYF	TRBJ2-7	-	TRBV6-5	-
TGTGCCAGCAGCTTAAAAGGAGGGTTGTCACCCCTCCACTTT	CASSLKGGLSPLHF	TRBJ1-6	-	TRBV7-3	-
TGTGCCAGCAGCCTATTGTCGGGACAGCAAGAGACCCAGTACTTC	CASSLLSGQQETQYF	TRBJ2-5	-	TRBV7-7	TRBD1
TGCAGTCCACTAGGGGGCAGGCAGTTCTTC	CSPLGGRQFF	TRBJ2-1	few	TRBV20-1	TRBD1
TGTGCCAGCTCACCAGGGAGAGAATCCAGTGGGATCGGCTATGGCTACACCTTC	CASSPGRESSGIGYGYTF	TRBJ1-2	-	TRBV18	-
TGTGCCAGCAGTTTGACAGAACCTCGGGTCGGTTCACCCCTCCACTTT	CASSLTEPRVGSPLHF	TRBJ1-6	-	TRBV27	-
TGTGCCAGCAGTGAAAGGTCCCTGACCTACAATGAGCAGTTCTTC	CASSERSLTYNEQFF	TRBJ2-1	-	TRBV2	-
TGTGCCAGCAGGCCGACAGGGAACACCGGGGAGCTGTTTTTT	CASRPTGNTGELFF	TRBJ2-2	-	TRBV7-3	-
TGTGCCAGCAGTTCTGCCGGGGGTGGCAGTACTGGGGCCAACGTCCTGACTTTC	CASSSAGGGSTGANVLTF	TRBJ2-6	once	TRBV28	-
TGTGCCAGCAGCGTAGGTATGGGGACTAGCGGGGATAAACAGTACTTC	CASSVGMGTSGDKQYF	TRBJ2-7	-	TRBV9	TRBD2
TGTGCCAGCAGCTTGGGCAGGGGTGACAATCAGCCCCAGCATTTT	CASSLGRGDNQPQHF	TRBJ1-5	-	TRBV5-6	-
TGTGCCAGCAGCTGGGACACCCGAAATGAAAAACTGTTTTTT	CASSWDTRNEKLFF	TRBJ1-4	-	TRBV18	-
TGTGCCTGGAGTCCGAAAGGGGACATTCAGTACTTC	CAWSPKGDIQYF	TRBJ2-4	-	TRBV30	-
TGCAGCGTTGATAAGGGGACCCGATACAATGAGCAGTTCTTC	CSVDKGTRYNEQFF	TRBJ2-1	-	TRBV29-1	-